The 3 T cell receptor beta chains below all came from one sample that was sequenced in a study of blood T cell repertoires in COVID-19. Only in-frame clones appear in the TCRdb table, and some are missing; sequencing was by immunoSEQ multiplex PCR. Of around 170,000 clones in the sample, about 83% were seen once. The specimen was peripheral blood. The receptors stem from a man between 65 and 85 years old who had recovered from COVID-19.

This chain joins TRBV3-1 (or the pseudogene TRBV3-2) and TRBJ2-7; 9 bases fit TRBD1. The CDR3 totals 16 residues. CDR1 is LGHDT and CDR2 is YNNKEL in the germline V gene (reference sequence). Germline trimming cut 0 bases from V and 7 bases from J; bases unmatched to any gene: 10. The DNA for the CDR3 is TGTGCCAGCAGCCAAGAACCGGGACAGGGCGGTCGGGAGCAGTACTTC. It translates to CASSQEPGQGGREQYF.

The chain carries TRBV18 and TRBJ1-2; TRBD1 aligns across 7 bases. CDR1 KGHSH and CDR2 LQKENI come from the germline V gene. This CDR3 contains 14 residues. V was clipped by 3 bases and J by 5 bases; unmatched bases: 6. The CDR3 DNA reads TGTGCCAGCTCACCGGGACAGAACTCTTATGGCTACACCTTC. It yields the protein CASSPGQNSYGYTF.

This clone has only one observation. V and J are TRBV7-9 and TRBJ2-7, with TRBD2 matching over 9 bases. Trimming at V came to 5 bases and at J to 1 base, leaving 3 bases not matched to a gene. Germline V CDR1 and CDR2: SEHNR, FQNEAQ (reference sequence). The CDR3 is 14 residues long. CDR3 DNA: TGTGCCAGCAGCCTGGGACTAGCATCCTACGAGCAGTACTTC. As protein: CASSLGLASYEQYF. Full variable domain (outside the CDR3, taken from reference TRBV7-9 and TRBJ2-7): DTGVSQNPRHKITKRGQNVTFRCDPISEHNRLYWYRQTLGQGPEFLTYFQNEAQLEKSRLLSDRFSAERPKGSFSTLEIQRTEQGDSAMYLCASSLGLASYEQYFGPGTRLTVT.